The 10 T cell receptor beta chains in this list originate from one sample, sequenced in a study of cytomegalovirus exposure and HLA in healthy donors. 60 Vbeta and 13 Jbeta primers were used in PCR. Assay: immunoSEQ multiplex PCR; the TCRdb copy retains only in-frame clones and omits some. The sample has about 120,000 clones; 50% to 75% are singletons. Material: PBMCs. These receptors all stem from a woman aged 40 to 55 in good health and CMV-seropositive.

This CDR3 is CASSQDRNNNEQFF. CDR3 DNA sequence: TGTGCCAGCAGTCAGGACAGGAACAACAATGAGCAGTTCTTC. This chain connects TRBV27 to TRBJ2-1, with 7 bases fitting TRBD1. The CDR3 consists of 14 residues. V lost 5 bases, J lost 5 bases, and 6 bases stayed unmatched. Germline assignment: CDR1 MNHEY and CDR2 SMNVEV (reference sequence).

This chain connects TRBV5-1 to TRBJ2-7; 8 positions agree with TRBD2. Unmatched junction bases numbered 7, after V lost 0 bases and J lost 2 bases. Germline loops: CDR1 SGHRS, CDR2 YFSETQ. This CDR3 is 16 amino acids long. Here the CDR3 DNA reads TGCGCCAGCAGCTTGGGGGGTAGCGGGGCGGCCTACGAGCAGTACTTC. Translation: CASSLGGSGAAYEQYF.

V usage is TRBV27 and J usage is TRBJ2-1; 9 nucleotides line up with TRBD1. Germline trimming cut 4 bases from V and 9 bases from J; bases unmatched to any gene: 13. The CDR3 length is 16 residues. CDR1 MNHEY and CDR2 SMNVEV come from the germline V gene (reference sequence). DNA for the CDR3: TGTGCCAGCAGTTCAGAGGGACAGGGAACTCTAGGTGAGCAGTTCTTC. It is translated as CASSSEGQGTLGEQFF.

This clone came up a few times. The chain is built from TRBV13 and TRBJ2-6, with a possible D match to TRBD1 (6 bases). Trimming shortened V by 1 base and J by 0 bases, and 16 bases separated the two germline ends. In germline, CDR1 is PRHDT, CDR2 FYEKMQ (reference sequence). This CDR3 comprises 19 residues. The CDR3 DNA reads TGTGCCAGCAGCTTAGTTCCCCTGACAGGCTTCTCTGGGGCCAACGTCCTGACTTTC. It translates to CASSLVPLTGFSGANVLTF.

This clone was recorded at least ten times. The chain uses TRBV19 and TRBJ2-7; D is perhaps TRBD1 (5 bases). V was shortened by 6 bases and J by 0 bases, with 12 bases between the two germline ends. CDR1 LNHDA and CDR2 SQIVND come from the germline V gene (reference sequence). CDR3 size: 14 residues. This CDR3 reads CASSLNRYSYEQYF. The CDR3 DNA sequence: TGTGCCAGTAGCCTAAACAGGTACTCCTACGAGCAGTACTTC.

This sequence joins TRBV2 and TRBJ1-1; weak D call: TRBD1 (6 bases). The ends were cut back, 4 bases at V and 5 bases at J, with 14 bases in the middle. The CDR3 is 14 amino acids. Per germline, CDR1 SNHLY and CDR2 FYNNEI. The CDR3 protein is CASSVYRVGTEAFF. As DNA, the CDR3 is TGTGCCAGCAGTGTATACAGGGTTGGAACTGAAGCTTTCTTT.

This clone was picked up a small number of times. V usage is TRBV7-2 and J usage is TRBJ2-1; D unresolved. With 1 base removed from V and 9 bases from J, the gap between germline ends came to 13 bases. Germline CDR1 reads SGHTA; CDR2 reads FQGNSA. The CDR3 has 14 residues. The CDR3 sequence is CASSLVSSGSEQFF. The CDR3 coding sequence is TGTGCCAGCAGCTTAGTTTCTAGTGGTAGTGAGCAGTTCTTC.

The CDR3 DNA sequence: TGTGCCAGCAGCTCCCACGCAGGGACATACGAGCAGTACTTC. This translates into CASSSHAGTYEQYF. V usage is TRBV7-9 and J usage is TRBJ2-7; maybe TRBD1 (6 bases). V lost 4 bases and J lost 4, with 14 bases in between. The CDR3 extends over 14 amino acids. Germline values: CDR1 SEHNR, CDR2 FQNEAQ (reference sequence). Supplemented by reference TRBV7-9 and TRBJ2-7, the full variable domain reads DTGVSQNPRHKITKRGQNVTFRCDPISEHNRLYWYRQTLGQGPEFLTYFQNEAQLEKSRLLSDRFSAERPKGSFSTLEIQRTEQGDSAMYLCASSSHAGTYEQYFGPGTRLTVT.

The CDR3: CASSAGTGYEKLFF. The CDR3 nucleotides read TGTGCCAGCAGCGCCGGGACAGGCTACGAAAAACTGTTTTTT. V and J are TRBV9 and TRBJ1-4; 8 bases fit TRBD1. Germline CDR1 reads SGDLS; CDR2 reads YYNGEE. V trimming: 3 bases; J trimming: 8 bases; junction bases outside the gene matches: 6. This CDR3 region has 14 residues.

The chain recombines TRBV5-4 with TRBJ1-2, with D tentatively TRBD1 (5 bases). Looked up from germline, CDR1 is SGHNT and CDR2 is YYREEE (reference sequence). V was shortened by 4 bases and J by 4 bases, with 14 bases between the two germline ends. There are 14 residues in the CDR3. This CDR3 reads CASSPEQGIYGYTF. For the CDR3, the DNA is TGTGCCAGCAGCCCCGAGCAGGGAATCTATGGCTACACCTTC.